This entry is about one T cell receptor beta chain. The antigen is undetermined. The sample is drawn from a study of vaccination effects on CD4 cells after COVID-19. Study at large: Two doses of either BNT162b2 or mRNA-1273 were given to each participant. Findings of the study overall: Marked clonal contraction of infection- and vaccine-induced clones was seen late after vaccination.

Some clones are missing from TCRdb's copy, which holds only in-frame ones; the method was immunoSEQ multiplex PCR. The table includes roughly 41,000 clones, 65% to 80% detected once. Ahead of sequencing, the ViraFEST assay grew antigen-specific CD4+ T cells using viral peptide pools. Following 10 days of culture, CD4+ T cells were isolated. Nucleocapsid antibody tests were negative, and the vaccine recipients had no prior SARS-CoV-2 infection. The germline V gene encodes CDR1 SGHVS and CDR2 FQNEAQ. V lost 5 bases to trimming and J lost 3 bases; unmatched junction nucleotides: 1. The CDR3 contains 14 residues.

Sequenced here: CD4+ T cells from PBMCs cultured with HCoV-NL63 spike peptides, sampled before COVID-19 vaccination. The chain carries TRBV7-8 and TRBJ2-2; 9 bases are shared with TRBD1. The sequence was obtained from a human donor who received a COVID-19 vaccine. CDR3 residues: CASSRTGDTGELFF. For the CDR3, the DNA is TGTGCCAGCAGCCGGACAGGGGACACCGGGGAGCTGTTTTTT. The variable domain in full, with the rest retrieved from reference TRBV7-8 and TRBJ2-2, is GAGVSQSPRYKVAKRGQDVALRCDPISGHVSLFWYQQALGQGPEFLTYFQNEAQLDKSGLPSDRFFAERPEGSVSTLKIQRTQQEDSAVYLCASSRTGDTGELFFGEGSRLTVL.